These T cell receptor beta chains were read from a single sample in a study of glioma-infiltrating T cells. MiXCR was run by TCRdb on the multiplex PCR reads, yielding one entry per CDR3 protein. The table records approximately 90,000 distinct CDR3 sequences, under 30% of them present only once. Sample: glioma tissue, nonneoplastic brain tissue, or PBMCs (not recorded which). The source is a human donor with low-grade glioma or glioblastoma, undergoing nonglioma brain surgery, or in good health (not recorded which). CDR3s include the opening cysteine and the closing phenylalanine or tryptophan. A D gene is named only where the DNA matches it firmly. Size is omitted from some rows. Given values are once, few, many or a class for expanded clones.

few,TRBD1,TRBV5-4,15,TRBJ2-2,TGTGCCAGCAGCTATGACAGGGCGAACACCGGGGAGCTGTTTTTT,CASSYDRANTGELFF
many,TRBD2,TRBV20-1,15,TRBJ2-3,TGCAGTGCTAGTTCCTGGCGGGGGGAGACAGATACGCAGTATTTT,CSASSWRGETDTQYF
NA,NA,TRBV29-1,16,TRBJ1-2,TGCAGCGTTGAAGAGAGGGGACAAATGTTTAACTATGGCTACACCTTC,CSVEERGQMFNYGYTF
NA,TRBD1,TRBV7-2,15,TRBJ2-5,TGTGCCAGCAGCCTAACGACAGGGGTTCGCGAGACCCAGTACTTC,CASSLTTGVRETQYF
NA,TRBD1,TRBV18,14,TRBJ1-1,TGTGCCAGCTCACCCGGACAGGGGTACACTGAAGCTTTCTTT,CASSPGQGYTEAFF
few,NA,TRBV12-5,15,TRBJ2-5,TGTGCTAGTGGTTTGTTTAGGAGGGGTATGGAGACCCAGTACTTC,CASGLFRRGMETQYF
many,NA,TRBV18,13,TRBJ2-3,TGTGCCAGCTCATCACAGCACACAGATACGCAGTATTTT,CASSSQHTDTQYF
many,TRBD1,TRBV20-1,15,TRBJ2-7,TGCAGTGCTAGAGGTTTGGACAGGGTGACCCACGAGCAGTACTTC,CSARGLDRVTHEQYF
few,TRBD2,TRBV11-2,17,TRBJ2-1,TGTGCCAGCAGCGTGAGTCTAGCGGGAGGTTCAGGGAATGAGCAGTTCTTC,CASSVSLAGGSGNEQFF
NA,NA,TRBV5-1,14,TRBJ2-3,TGCGCCAGCGGTGGGGGCACTGGCACAGATACGCAGTATTTT,CASGGGTGTDTQYF
NA,TRBD2,TRBV6-2/TRBV6-3,17,TRBJ2-1,TGTGCCAGCAGTCTCCCCACTAGCGGGAGGGCCCGTGGTGAGCAGTTCTTC,CASSLPTSGRARGEQFF
NA,TRBD1,TRBV24-1,16,TRBJ2-3,TGTGCCACCAGTGATGCCGGGACAGGGAAGAGTGATACGCAGTATTTT,CATSDAGTGKSDTQYF
many,NA,TRBV27,16,TRBJ2-3,TGTGCCAGCAGTTTAACTCGGGTCAGTAGCACAGATACGCAGTATTTT,CASSLTRVSSTDTQYF
many,NA,TRBV6-1,14,TRBJ2-7,TGTGCCAGCAGTTCAGGACGGAAAGGCGACGAGCAGTACTTC,CASSSGRKGDEQYF
many,NA,TRBV20-1,14,TRBJ2-5,TGCAGTGCTAGAGAGGTGGGGATTTTAGAGACCCAGTACTTC,CSAREVGILETQYF
few,TRBD2,TRBV9,15,TRBJ2-3,TGTGCCAGCAGCGAGGGACTATTTTCTCCAGATACGCAGTATTTT,CASSEGLFSPDTQYF
once,NA,TRBV4-2,15,TRBJ1-4,TGTGCCAGCAGCCAAGATCGAGTCATTGGTGAAAAACTGTTTTTT,CASSQDRVIGEKLFF
NA,NA,TRBV7-6,14,TRBJ2-5,TGTGCCAGCAGCCAGCCTAGCGCCCCAAAGACCCAGTACTTC,CASSQPSAPKTQYF
NA,TRBD2,TRBV10-2,15,TRBJ2-5,TGCGCCAGCAGTGACATAGCGGGAGGGCAAGAGGCCCAGTACTTC,CASSDIAGGQEAQYF
NA,NA,TRBV29-1,13,TRBJ2-3,TGCAGCGTTGAAGGGCAGGGCACAGATACGCAGTATTTT,CSVEGQGTDTQYF
many,NA,TRBV20-1,14,TRBJ2-3,TGCAGTGCCCCCAGGCCCTACCGCACAGATACGCAGTATTTT,CSAPRPYRTDTQYF
many,NA,TRBV18,14,TRBJ1-2,TGTGCCAGCTCGCATGGAGACAGGTCCTATGGCTACACCTTC,CASSHGDRSYGYTF
many,NA,TRBV12-3/TRBV12-4,15,TRBJ1-5,TGTGCCAGCAGTTTTTCCAGGGAGAAGAATCAGCCCCAGCATTTT,CASSFSREKNQPQHF
few,NA,TRBV7-2,15,TRBJ2-1,TGTGCCAGCAGCCGGGGAAAGACGGGAAGCAATGAGCAGTTCTTC,CASSRGKTGSNEQFF
NA,NA,TRBV29-1,14,TRBJ1-3,TGCAGCGTTGAAGGGGCTCCCCCTCGAAACACCATATATTTT,CSVEGAPPRNTIYF
many,NA,TRBV29-1,12,TRBJ1-1,TGCAGCGTTGGAGGGGTGGGCACTGAAGCTTTCTTT,CSVGGVGTEAFF
many,NA,TRBV20-1,13,TRBJ2-5,TGCAGTGCTTGGTGGGGGGGCGGCAAGACCCAGTACTTC,CSAWWGGGKTQYF
few,TRBD1,TRBV29-1,11,TRBJ1-1,TGCAGCGTTCAACAGGGGACTGAAGCTTTCTTT,CSVQQGTEAFF
NA,NA,TRBV7-2,17,TRBJ2-2,TGTGCCAGCAGCTTAGGCCCCAGACTCCTGGACACCCGGGAGCTGTTTTTT,CASSLGPRLLDTRELFF
many,NA,TRBV6-2/TRBV6-3,17,TRBJ1-5,TGTGCCAGCAACGCCGGGTTGGGGCCTCAAGGCAATCAGCCCCAGCATTTT,CASNAGLGPQGNQPQHF
many,NA,TRBV5-1,15,TRBJ1-6,TGCGCCAGCAGCTTGAGGAGCTCCTATAATTCACCCCTCCACTTT,CASSLRSSYNSPLHF
many,TRBD1,TRBV7-9,19,TRBJ2-6,TGTGCCAGCAGCTTTTCCGGGACAGGGAAAGGTGCTGGGGCCAACGTCCTGACTTTC,CASSFSGTGKGAGANVLTF
many,NA,TRBV19,14,TRBJ2-7,TGTGCCAGTAGTCTGTCATTGGGCCCTCACGAGCAGTACTTC,CASSLSLGPHEQYF
few,TRBD1,TRBV10-3,14,TRBJ1-6,TGTGCCATACAGGGACAGGTGGCTAATTCACCCCTCCACTTT,CAIQGQVANSPLHF
many,NA,TRBV3-1,12,TRBJ2-3,TGTGCCAGCAGCCGGACCACAGATACGCAGTATTTT,CASSRTTDTQYF
many,NA,TRBV7-9,13,TRBJ1-2,TGTGCCAGCAGCCCCGGGCGGTTCTATGGCTACACCTTC,CASSPGRFYGYTF
NA,TRBD1,TRBV2,14,TRBJ1-2,TGTGCCAGCAGTCTGACAGGGGCTAACTATGGCTACACCTTC,CASSLTGANYGYTF
NA,NA,TRBV6-2/TRBV6-3,14,TRBJ2-3,TGTGCCAGCATTTACTCGAAAGTCACAGATATGCAGTATTTT,CASIYSKVTDMQYF
few,TRBD1,TRBV7-9,17,TRBJ2-7,TGTGCCAGCACCACGGAACTGGTGGGACAGGGGTCCTACGAGCAGTACTTC,CASTTELVGQGSYEQYF
many,TRBD1,TRBV19,16,TRBJ2-6,TGTGCCAGTAGCACCGAGGGACAGGGCTGGGCCAACGTCCTGACTTTC,CASSTEGQGWANVLTF
few,NA,TRBV19,14,TRBJ2-3,TGTGCCAGTAGTATCGGGAGCTCGACAGATACGCAGTATTTT,CASSIGSSTDTQYF
many,TRBD1,TRBV6-4,14,TRBJ1-1,TGTGCCAGCAGGAGGGACAGTATGAACACTGAAGCTTTCTTT,CASRRDSMNTEAFF
many,TRBD1,TRBV6-2/TRBV6-3,16,TRBJ1-1,TGTGCCAGCAGCCTAGCCCTGGGACAGGGGAACACTGAAGCTTTCTTT,CASSLALGQGNTEAFF
NA,TRBD1,TRBV5-1,16,TRBJ2-5,TGCGCCAGCAGCTGGGGCGGGACAGGGGGCGAAGAGACCCAGTACTTC,CASSWGGTGGEETQYF
many,TRBD2,TRBV4-1,15,TRBJ2-1,TGCGCCAGCAGCCAACCCCCGGGGGGATACAATGAGCAGTTCTTC,CASSQPPGGYNEQFF
many,NA,TRBV2,13,TRBJ1-5,TGTGCCAGCAAGGAGTTGCAGGGTCAGCCCCAGCATTTT,CASKELQGQPQHF
NA,NA,TRBV15,16,TRBJ1-1,TGTGCCACCAGCAGAGATCGGAGGGATATGAAAACTGTAGAATTCTTT,CATSRDRRDMKTVEFF
many,NA,TRBV5-1,15,TRBJ1-1,TGCGCCAGCAGCTTTGGGTCGGGAGGGAACACTGAAGCTTTCTTT,CASSFGSGGNTEAFF
few,TRBD2,TRBV7-8,20,TRBJ2-1,TGTGCCAGCAGCTCGATTGGACTAGCGGGAGGGCTTAGCTCCTACAATGAGCAGTTCTTC,CASSSIGLAGGLSSYNEQFF
few,TRBD1,TRBV29-1,15,TRBJ2-3,TGCAGCGTTCGGGACAGGGTAAGAGGCACAGATACGCAGTATTTT,CSVRDRVRGTDTQYF
many,NA,TRBV19,14,TRBJ1-2,TGTGCCAGTAGTAACATCCGCCGGCTCTTTGGCTACACCTTC,CASSNIRRLFGYTF
many,NA,TRBV14,14,TRBJ1-2,TGTGCCAGCAGCCAAGATCGGCCCCACTATGGCTACACCTTC,CASSQDRPHYGYTF
many,NA,TRBV18,14,TRBJ1-4,TGTGCCAGCTCACGAGGACAGCTTAATGAAAAACTGTTTTTT,CASSRGQLNEKLFF
many,NA,TRBV7-6,14,TRBJ2-3,TGTGCCAGCAGCTTAGGTCCTAGGACAGATACGCAGTATTTT,CASSLGPRTDTQYF
many,TRBD2,TRBV20-1,14,TRBJ2-3,TGCAGTGCTATCCAGCGGGGAAGGACAGATACGCAGTATTTT,CSAIQRGRTDTQYF
few,TRBD1,TRBV12-3/TRBV12-4,15,TRBJ1-2,TGTGCCAGCAGTTATCGCGACAGGGGATTTGGTGGCTACACCTTC,CASSYRDRGFGGYTF
few,TRBD2,TRBV5-4,16,TRBJ2-5,TGTGCCAGCAGCCCTGGAGGAGCGGGGCGCCAAGAGACCCAGTACTTC,CASSPGGAGRQETQYF
many,NA,TRBV2,14,TRBJ1-5,TGTGCCAGCAGTGCGGGACCCTCGGGAGTGCCCCAGCATTTT,CASSAGPSGVPQHF